This T cell receptor (beta chain) was found in a study of neoadjuvant nivolumab and ipilimumab in lung cancer. Whole-study findings and limits: Only two of four nivolumab-treated tumors gained richness and clonality by surgery.

This table comes from immunoSEQ multiplex PCR, and its TCRdb copy is limited to in-frame clones, with some not included. The sample holds some 20,000 clones, under 85% seen once. This CDR3 spans 17 amino acids. Trimming at V came to 2 bases and at J to 5 bases, leaving 12 bases not matched to a gene. The germline gives CDR1 MNHEY, CDR2 SMNVEV (reference sequence). Note on this clone: Its target is not known.

The chain links TRBV27 to TRBJ2-4; 7 bases map to TRBD1. The material was tumor tissue, obtained after neoadjuvant nivolumab, alone or with ipilimumab, at or shortly before surgery. This sequence originates from an adult with non-small cell lung cancer. The CDR3 DNA reads as TGTGCCAGCAGTTTAAACAGGGGTTCCCTGGTCGAAAACATTCAGTACTTC. Its translation: CASSLNRGSLVENIQYF.